Below, 5 T cell receptor beta chains from the same sample are listed, as sequenced in a study of shared clonotypes between healthy human individuals. Assay: immunoSEQ multiplex PCR; the TCRdb copy retains only in-frame clones and omits some. This table has some 2 million clones, 85% to 95% appearing once. The sample taken for sequencing was naive CD4+ T cells sorted from blood. As to subset: CD45RA+ positively selected. The receptors stem from a man between 18 and 29 years old in good health.

This clone was seen once. V usage is TRBV7-8 and J usage is TRBJ1-1; D may be TRBD1 (5 bases). Germline V lookup: CDR1 SGHVS, CDR2 FQNEAQ. This CDR3 has 12 amino acids. Trimming stripped 5 bases from V and 5 bases from J, with 9 bases between. CDR3 protein: CASSPGGTEAFF. The CDR3, as DNA: TGTGCCAGCAGCCCCGGGGGGACTGAAGCTTTCTTT.

The CDR3 is CASSPSGTANTGELFF. The CDR3 DNA reads TGCGCCAGCAGCCCATCGGGGACGGCGAACACCGGGGAGCTGTTTTTT. The V gene is TRBV5-1, the J gene TRBJ2-2; D may match TRBD1 or TRBD2 (5 bases each). CDR1 SGHRS and CDR2 YFSETQ come from the germline V gene. V was pared by 4 bases and J by 0 bases, with 13 bases between. This CDR3 has 16 amino acids.

The genes are TRBV18 and TRBJ1-2, with D unresolved. With 3 bases removed from V and 3 bases from J, the gap between germline ends came to 8 bases. The CDR3 totals 13 residues. Germline CDR1 is KGHSH and CDR2 is LQKENI. CDR3 coding DNA: TGTGCCAGCTCACCTGAAGAGTACTATGGCTACACCTTC. Its protein is CASSPEEYYGYTF.

Only one count was recorded for this clone. Other nucleotide sequences from this sample produce the same CDR3. The chain combines TRBV29-1 with TRBJ2-1; D gene uncertain. Germline loops: CDR1 SQVTM, CDR2 ANQGSEA. The V and J ends lost 3 bases and 7 bases respectively, with 16 bases between them. The CDR3 spans 14 residues. The CDR3 loop is CSVEKDGRRNEQFF. CDR3 nucleotides: TGCAGCGTTGAGAAGGACGGTCGACGGAATGAGCAGTTCTTC.

This chain links TRBV6-6 with TRBJ2-7; D possibly corresponds to TRBD2 (5 bases). CDR3 length: 13 residues. The ends were cut back, 8 bases at V and 3 bases at J, with 14 bases in the middle. Looked up from germline, CDR1 is MNHNY and CDR2 is SVGAGI (reference sequence). The CDR3 DNA follows: TGTGCCAGCGGACTGGGCGGTGGCTACGAGCAGTACTTC. It encodes CASGLGGGYEQYF.